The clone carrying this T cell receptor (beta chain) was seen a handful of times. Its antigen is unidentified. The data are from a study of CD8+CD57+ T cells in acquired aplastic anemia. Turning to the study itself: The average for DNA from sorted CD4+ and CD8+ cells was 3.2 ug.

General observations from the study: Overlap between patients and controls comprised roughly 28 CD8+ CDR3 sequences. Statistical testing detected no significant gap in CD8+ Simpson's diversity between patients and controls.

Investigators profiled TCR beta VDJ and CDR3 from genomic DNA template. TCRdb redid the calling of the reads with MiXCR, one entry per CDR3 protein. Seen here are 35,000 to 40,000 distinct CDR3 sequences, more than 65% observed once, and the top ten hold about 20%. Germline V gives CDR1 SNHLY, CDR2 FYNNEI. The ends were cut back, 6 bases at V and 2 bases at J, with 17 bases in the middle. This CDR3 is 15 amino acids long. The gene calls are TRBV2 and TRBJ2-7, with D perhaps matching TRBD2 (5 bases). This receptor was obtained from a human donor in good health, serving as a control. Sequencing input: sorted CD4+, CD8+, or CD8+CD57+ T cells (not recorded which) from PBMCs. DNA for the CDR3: TGTGCCAGCAGAGAGGGATCCCCTCCAGCCTACGAGCAGTACTTC. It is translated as CASREGSPPAYEQYF.